Listed below are T cell receptor beta chains from one sample, sequenced in a study of cytomegalovirus exposure and HLA in healthy donors. TCRdb's table, derived via immunoSEQ multiplex PCR, lists solely in-frame clones and lacks some. The table includes about 190,000 clones, around 87% detected once. Material for sequencing was PBMCs. The receptors stem from a woman in her late teens or twenties in good health and CMV-seronegative. The CDR3 runs from the conserved cysteine through the conserved F or W. A D gene is named only where the DNA matches it firmly. The size of a clone is reported for some rows only, either as once, few or many, or as a class for expanded clones.

size	D	V	J	DNA	CDR3
NA	NA	TRBV13	TRBJ1-1	TGTGCCAGCAGCCCCATGAACACTGAAGCTTTCTTT	CASSPMNTEAFF
once	NA	TRBV10-3	TRBJ1-1	TGTGCCACCAGTGAGGCAGGGCTTGACACTGAAGCTTTCTTT	CATSEAGLDTEAFF
NA	TRBD1	TRBV19	TRBJ1-4	TGTGCCAGTAGTCGACAGGGTGGTACTAATGAAAAACTGTTTTTT	CASSRQGGTNEKLFF
NA	TRBD1	TRBV30	TRBJ2-2	TGTGCCTGGGACAGGGGTGCCGGGGAGCTGTTTTTT	CAWDRGAGELFF
NA	TRBD2	TRBV18	TRBJ2-7	TGTGCCAGCTCACCAAATGGCGGGGGAGGGTCCTACGAGCAGTACTTC	CASSPNGGGGSYEQYF
NA	TRBD1	TRBV5-4	TRBJ2-2	TGTGCCAGCAGCCGGGACAGGGGAGGTACCGGGGAGCTGTTTTTT	CASSRDRGGTGELFF
NA	TRBD1	TRBV2	TRBJ1-3	TGTGCCAGCAGTGAAGACAGGGGAGGCTCTGGAAACACCATATATTTT	CASSEDRGGSGNTIYF
once	TRBD2	TRBV6-1	TRBJ2-3	TGTGCCAGCAGTGAAGGAGAGCGGGGGCCCAAGTATTTT	CASSEGERGPKYF
NA	NA	TRBV7-9	TRBJ1-2	TGTGCCAGCAGTTCCGGCGGCTATGGCTACACCTTC	CASSSGGYGYTF
once	NA	TRBV9	TRBJ2-1	TGTGCCAGCAGCGTATTAGGTGGGAGAGCCTACAATGAGCAGTTCTTC	CASSVLGGRAYNEQFF
NA	NA	TRBV10-2	TRBJ2-1	TGCGCCAGCTGTCCGGCGGGCGGGTACAATGAGCAGTTCTTC	CASCPAGGYNEQFF
NA	TRBD1	TRBV6-1	TRBJ1-1	TGTGCCAGCAGTGAACTAGTAGACAGGGAGTTCGAAGCTTTCTTT	CASSELVDREFEAFF
NA	NA	TRBV5-5	TRBJ1-2	TGTGCCAGCAGCTTGGCCAGTCAAATTAACTATGGCTACACCTTC	CASSLASQINYGYTF
NA	NA	TRBV7-9	TRBJ2-7	TGTGCCAGCAGCTTGGACTACCGCGAGCAGTACTTC	CASSLDYREQYF
NA	NA	TRBV15	TRBJ1-2	TGTGCCACCAGCAGGTTCCCAGGCCTCTATGGCTACACCTTC	CATSRFPGLYGYTF
NA	TRBD1	TRBV19	TRBJ1-2	TGTGCCAGTAGTGTACTTAGGACAGGAGCTAACTATGGCTACACCTTC	CASSVLRTGANYGYTF
NA	TRBD1	TRBV7-2	TRBJ2-5	TGTGCCAGCAGCTTATGGACAGGGGCTGGAGAGACCCAGTACTTC	CASSLWTGAGETQYF
NA	NA	TRBV28	TRBJ1-2	TGTGCCAGCAGTCCACCGTACAGGGACGGCTACACCTTC	CASSPPYRDGYTF
NA	TRBD2	TRBV27	TRBJ2-3	TGTGCCAGCAGTTTGACTAGCGGTAGCACAGATACGCAGTATTTT	CASSLTSGSTDTQYF
NA	NA	TRBV7-9	TRBJ1-4	TGTTCCAGCAGCCGGGAACCAACTAATGAAAAACTGTTTTTT	CSSSREPTNEKLFF
NA	TRBD1	TRBV7-9	TRBJ2-3	TGTGCCAGCAGCCTCGCTCCGGGACATACACAGGGGGATACGCAGTATTTT	CASSLAPGHTQGDTQYF
NA	NA	TRBV29-1	TRBJ2-1	TGCAGCGTTTTAAGGACAACCTCCTACAATGAGCAGTTCTTC	CSVLRTTSYNEQFF
NA	NA	TRBV28	TRBJ2-1	TGTGCCAGCAGTTTATTTGGGCTCTACAATGAGCAGTTCTTC	CASSLFGLYNEQFF